This T cell receptor (beta chain) emerged from a study of vaccination and CD4 T cells after COVID-19. The treatment here: approximately 10-day PBMC culture with coronavirus spike peptide pools or control peptides (ViraFEST assay). Study-wide results and limits: Although the median of SARS-CoV-2-reactive clonotypes rose from about 20 to 38, the change was not significant.

This CDR3 region has 15 residues. The germline V gene has CDR1 MNHEY and CDR2 SMNVEV (reference sequence). Trimming at V came to 4 bases and at J to 6 bases, leaving 9 bases not matched to a gene. As for this clonotype: Its specificity is not known.

Sequence data for DNA of cultured CD4+ T cells were generated by the Oncomine TCR Beta short-read assay. TCRdb redid the calling of the PCR reads with MiXCR, one entry per CDR3 protein. The sample holds almost 20,000 distinct CDR3 sequences, 52% seen once. The sequenced material came from CD4+ T cells from blood, cultured in vitro. The TCR sequence derives from a human donor who had recovered from COVID-19. The J gene is TRBJ2-3, the V gene TRBV27; TRBD1 agrees at 8 bases. The DNA of the CDR3 is TGTGCCAGCAGTTACCAGACAGGGGCTAGGGATACGCAGTATTTT. Its translation: CASSYQTGARDTQYF.